The rows below give T cell receptor beta chains drawn from one sample of a study of T cell repertoires and HLA-DP antigens. These receptors' targets are unknown. The protocol was immunoSEQ multiplex PCR, while the TCRdb copy is restricted to in-frame clones and leaves out a portion. The sample records some 120,000 clones, 92% being singletons. The specimen sequenced was CD4+ T cells from PBMCs. Receptors originate from a woman younger than 35 in good health and CMV-seronegative. CDR3s include the opening cysteine and the closing phenylalanine or tryptophan. The D gene is left open where the match is weak. Some rows have no size entry. The others give once, few or many, or a class for an expanded clone.

size	J	length	D	V	DNA	CDR3
.	TRBJ2-1	16	.	TRBV7-8	TGTGCCAGCAGCTTTAGGAGGGAGGTCTCCTACAATGAGCAGTTCTTC	CASSFRREVSYNEQFF
.	TRBJ2-3	13	.	TRBV5-1	TGCGCCAGCAGCTTGTCCCCCACAGATACGCAGTATTTT	CASSLSPTDTQYF
.	TRBJ2-2	16	.	TRBV4-1	TGCGCCAGCAGCAACAGGGGAGGGCTTCACACCGGGGAGCTGTTTTTT	CASSNRGGLHTGELFF
.	TRBJ1-5	13	.	TRBV6-5	TGTGCCAGCAGTTACTCGCAGGATCAGCCCCAGCATTTT	CASSYSQDQPQHF
once	TRBJ2-1	16	.	TRBV7-3	TGTGCCAGCAGCAGAATGGGGACCAGCTCCTACAATGAGCAGTTCTTC	CASSRMGTSSYNEQFF
.	TRBJ1-4	14	.	TRBV28	TGTGCCAGCAGTTCCCTAGGACAATATGAAAAACTGTTTTTT	CASSSLGQYEKLFF
.	TRBJ2-2	16	TRBD2	TRBV5-1	TGCGCCAGCAGCCAGACACTAGCGGGAGGCCTAAAGGAGCTGTTTTTT	CASSQTLAGGLKELFF
.	TRBJ1-3	19	.	TRBV28	TGTGCCAGCAGTACCTACTGGGTACTGCGGCCGACGCGGGGAAACACCATATATTTT	CASSTYWVLRPTRGNTIYF
.	TRBJ2-5	15	TRBD2	TRBV7-6	TGTGCCAGCAGCTTAACCAGCGGGAGAGGAGAGACCCAGTACTTC	CASSLTSGRGETQYF
.	TRBJ2-5	11	.	TRBV28	TGTGCCAGCAGTTGGGGGGAGACCCAGTACTTC	CASSWGETQYF
.	TRBJ1-5	16	TRBD1	TRBV19	TGTGCCAGTAATCGACGACAGGGGGCGTTTGATGGGACCCAGCATTTT	CASNRRQGAFDGTQHF
.	TRBJ1-1	14	.	TRBV6-5	TGTGCCAGCAGTTACGGGGCAGGTCCAACCGAAGCTTTCTTT	CASSYGAGPTEAFF
.	TRBJ1-3	15	.	TRBV6-6	TGTGCCAGCAGAACCCCGGCCGGAGTGGAGGGCACCATATATTTT	CASRTPAGVEGTIYF
.	TRBJ2-2	20	TRBD2	TRBV15	TGTGCCACCAGCAGAGCAAGAGGACTAGCGGGAGCGCCGAACACCGGGGAGCTGTTTTTT	CATSRARGLAGAPNTGELFF
.	TRBJ2-5	16	TRBD2	TRBV4-1	TGCGCCAGCAGCCCATTTACTAGCGGGGGGGGCAAGACCCAGTACTTC	CASSPFTSGGGKTQYF
.	TRBJ2-3	18	TRBD2	TRBV5-1	TGCGCCAGCAGGGTCGGACTAGCGGGAGGGCATAGCACAGATACGCAGTATTTT	CASRVGLAGGHSTDTQYF
.	TRBJ2-2	13	.	TRBV9	TGTGCCAGCAGCGTGTTTAGGACCGGGGAGCTGTTTTTT	CASSVFRTGELFF
.	TRBJ2-2	15	TRBD1	TRBV5-1	TGCGCCAGCAGCGTAGACAGGGGTAGCACCGGGGAGCTGTTTTTT	CASSVDRGSTGELFF
once	TRBJ2-2	14	.	TRBV27	TGTGCCAGCAGTTTGGAGGGTGTCCCCGGGGAGCTGTTTTTT	CASSLEGVPGELFF
.	TRBJ2-5	13	.	TRBV9	TGTGCCAGCAGCGTCGACAGGAAAGAGACCCAGTACTTC	CASSVDRKETQYF
once	TRBJ1-5	14	TRBD1	TRBV6-5	TGTGCCAGCAGTCCCGACAGGGGGCTTCAGCCCCAGCATTTT	CASSPDRGLQPQHF
.	TRBJ2-7	15	TRBD2	TRBV27	TGTGCCAGCAGTACCCCTAGCGGGGGCCCCTACGAGCAGTACTTC	CASSTPSGGPYEQYF
.	TRBJ2-3	15	.	TRBV27	TGTGCCAGCAGTTCAGGGGTGGTTAGCACAGATACGCAGTATTTT	CASSSGVVSTDTQYF
.	TRBJ2-1	15	TRBD2	TRBV7-6	TGTGCCAGCAGCCCACGGGCGGGAGGCGACAATGAGCAGTTCTTC	CASSPRAGGDNEQFF
.	TRBJ1-6	14	TRBD1	TRBV11-2	TGTGCCAGCAACCTGGACAGGGGAAGCTCACCCCTCCACTTT	CASNLDRGSSPLHF
.	TRBJ1-3	14	.	TRBV6-6	TGTGCCAGCAGTTACGGGGGGGCTGGAAACACCATATATTTT	CASSYGGAGNTIYF
.	TRBJ2-7	13	.	TRBV4-1	TGCGCCAGCAGTGAGGGCAGCTCCTACGAGCAGTACTTC	CASSEGSSYEQYF
.	TRBJ1-2	14	TRBD1	TRBV27	TGTGCCAGCAGTCCAGGGACAGGGTACTATGGCTACACCTTC	CASSPGTGYYGYTF
.	TRBJ1-2	13	TRBD1	TRBV19	TGTGCCAGTACCAACAGGGGTAACTATGGCTACACCTTC	CASTNRGNYGYTF
.	TRBJ2-3	17	.	TRBV9	TGTGCCAGCAGCGTAGGAGGAGGGTTTAGAGTCGCAGATACGCAGTATTTT	CASSVGGGFRVADTQYF
.	TRBJ1-3	16	.	TRBV27	TGTGCCAGCAGGCCTATCGGGGTGGATTCTGGAAACACCATATATTTT	CASRPIGVDSGNTIYF
.	TRBJ1-5	14	.	TRBV7-6	TGTGCCAGCAGCTTAGGGGGCGTCAATCAGCCCCAGCATTTT	CASSLGGVNQPQHF
.	TRBJ2-1	17	TRBD2	TRBV6-1	TGTGCCAGCAGTGAAGAGATTAGGCTAGCGGGAGTAAATGAGCAGTTCTTC	CASSEEIRLAGVNEQFF
.	TRBJ2-6	18	TRBD1	TRBV7-2	TGTGCCAGCAGCTCTACCGGGACAGGGGCTTTTGGGGCCAACGTCCTGACTTTC	CASSSTGTGAFGANVLTF
.	TRBJ1-1	13	.	TRBV5-1	TGCGCCAGCAGCTTGGGAGGAACCACTGAAGCTTTCTTT	CASSLGGTTEAFF
.	TRBJ1-5	16	TRBD1	TRBV28	TGTGCCAGCAGTCAATCGGGACAGGGTAGCAATCAGCCCCAGCATTTT	CASSQSGQGSNQPQHF
.	TRBJ2-1	16	.	TRBV1	TGCACCAGCAGCCAACCCTCCCCCATGGAGGGGAATGAGCAGTTCTTC	CTSSQPSPMEGNEQFF
.	TRBJ2-2	16	.	TRBV5-1	TGCGCCAGCAGAGAGGGGGGAGACGGGAACACCGGGGAGCTGTTTTTT	CASREGGDGNTGELFF
.	TRBJ1-1	13	.	TRBV5-4	TGTGCCAGCAGCTTGAGGCAGGGGCCCGAAGCTTTCTTT	CASSLRQGPEAFF
.	TRBJ1-1	13	.	TRBV29-1	TGCAGCGTTGCCGGGACACTTATAAGTGAAGCTTTCTTT	CSVAGTLISEAFF
.	TRBJ2-1	14	.	TRBV29-1	TGCAGCGTCCAGGGTGAGGCCCTCTACAATGAGCAGTTCTTC	CSVQGEALYNEQFF
.	TRBJ1-6	15	.	TRBV5-1	TGCGCCAGCAGCCAAGGGGTGGGGGGTAATTCACCCCTCCACTTT	CASSQGVGGNSPLHF
.	TRBJ1-2	14	.	TRBV5-5	TGTGCCAGCAGCTTGACGCCCGTTCTGGGTGGCTACACCTTC	CASSLTPVLGGYTF
.	TRBJ2-5	15	.	TRBV27	TGTGCCAGCAGCCCACAGGGATTAGGGGAAGAGACCCAGTACTTC	CASSPQGLGEETQYF
.	TRBJ2-5	12	.	TRBV7-2	TGTGCCAGCAGCTTAGTTGTTGAGACCCAGTACTTC	CASSLVVETQYF
.	TRBJ2-1	15	TRBD2	TRBV10-3	TGTGCCATCAGTGAGTCTAGCGGGTTTTACAATGAGCAGTTCTTC	CAISESSGFYNEQFF
.	TRBJ1-3	19	TRBD1	TRBV4-1	TGCGCCAGCAGCCAAGATACCGGACAGGGGATGGCCTCTGGAAACACCATATATTTT	CASSQDTGQGMASGNTIYF
.	TRBJ2-1	11	.	TRBV6-1	TGTGCCAGCAGTGAAACCAATGAGCAGTTCTTC	CASSETNEQFF
.	TRBJ2-2	13	TRBD2	TRBV2	TGTGCCAGCACGCGGGAGGTAGCCGGGGAGCTGTTTTTT	CASTREVAGELFF
.	TRBJ1-4	12	TRBD1	TRBV29-1	TGCAGCGCCGGACAGGGGGTGGGAAAACTGTTTTTT	CSAGQGVGKLFF
once	TRBJ2-5	15	TRBD2	TRBV28	TGTGCCAGCAGTTTAATAAGGGCCCCTCGGGGGGTCCAGTACTTC	CASSLIRAPRGVQYF
.	TRBJ2-2	18	TRBD2	TRBV5-1	TGCGCCAGCAGCTACCACGGACTAGCAGATTCGAACACCGGGGAGCTGTTTTTT	CASSYHGLADSNTGELFF
.	TRBJ1-1	15	.	TRBV5-1	TGCGCCAGCAGCTTGGGGGACCCTCGAAGAGCTGAAGCTTTCTTT	CASSLGDPRRAEAFF
.	TRBJ2-5	14	.	TRBV5-1	TGCGCCAGCAGCCGGGACGGACACCAAGAGACCCAGTACTTC	CASSRDGHQETQYF
.	TRBJ2-5	14	.	TRBV27	TGTGCCAGCAGTTTATCGGGGGTCCGGGAGACCCAGTACTTC	CASSLSGVRETQYF